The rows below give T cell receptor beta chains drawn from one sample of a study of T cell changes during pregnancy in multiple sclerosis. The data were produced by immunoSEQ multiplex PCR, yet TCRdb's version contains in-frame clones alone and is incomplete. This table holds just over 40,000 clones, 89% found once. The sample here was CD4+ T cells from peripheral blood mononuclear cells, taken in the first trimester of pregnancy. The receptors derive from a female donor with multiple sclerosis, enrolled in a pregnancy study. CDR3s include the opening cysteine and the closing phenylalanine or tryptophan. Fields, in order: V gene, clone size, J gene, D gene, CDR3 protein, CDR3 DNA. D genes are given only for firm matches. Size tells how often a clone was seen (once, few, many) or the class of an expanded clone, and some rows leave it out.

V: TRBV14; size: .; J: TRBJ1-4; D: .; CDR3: CASSQFLRTQRNEKLFF; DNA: TGTGCCAGCAGCCAATTTTTAAGAACGCAGCGTAATGAAAAACTGTTTTTT
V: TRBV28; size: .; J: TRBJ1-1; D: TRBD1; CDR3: CASSLGDRKNTEAFF; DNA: TGTGCCAGCAGTTTAGGGGACAGAAAGAACACTGAAGCTTTCTTT
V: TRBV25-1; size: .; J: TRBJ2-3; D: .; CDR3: CASSEWLAARDTQYF; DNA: TGTGCCAGCAGTGAATGGCTAGCTGCAAGAGATACGCAGTATTTT
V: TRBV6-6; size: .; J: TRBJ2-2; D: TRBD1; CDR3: CASSPGQGVTGELFF; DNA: TGTGCCAGCAGTCCGGGACAGGGGGTCACCGGGGAGCTGTTTTTT
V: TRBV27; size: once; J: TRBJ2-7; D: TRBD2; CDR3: CASSSRASGRSIHEQYF; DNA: TGTGCCAGCAGTTCCCGCGCTAGCGGGAGGTCGATTCACGAGCAGTACTTC
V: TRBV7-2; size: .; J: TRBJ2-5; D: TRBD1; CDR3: CASSSSVGTGGETQYF; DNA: TGTGCCAGCAGCTCGTCGGTCGGGACAGGGGGAGAGACCCAGTACTTC
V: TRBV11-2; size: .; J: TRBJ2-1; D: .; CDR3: CASRISDTNEQFF; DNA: TGTGCCAGCAGGATTTCGGACACCAATGAGCAGTTCTTC
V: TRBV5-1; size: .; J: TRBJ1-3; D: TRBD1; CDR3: CASSLAEGAYGNTIYF; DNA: TGCGCCAGCAGCTTGGCCGAGGGGGCTTATGGAAACACCATATATTTT
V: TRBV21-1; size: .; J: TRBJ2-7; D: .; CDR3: CASKGRPGEQYF; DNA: TGTGCCAGCAAAGGGCGTCCGGGGGAGCAGTACTTC
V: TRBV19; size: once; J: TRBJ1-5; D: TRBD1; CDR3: CASTKTGGNSNQPQHF; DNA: TGTGCCAGTACCAAAACAGGGGGAAATAGCAATCAGCCCCAGCATTTT
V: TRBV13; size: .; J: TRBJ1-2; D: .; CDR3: CASSFLSWGGNVRGGYTF; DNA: TGTGCCAGCAGCTTTTTATCATGGGGGGGTAATGTAAGGGGCGGCTACACCTTC
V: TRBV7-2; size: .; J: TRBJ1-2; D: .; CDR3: CASSVPGSSYGYTF; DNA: TGTGCCAGCAGCGTTCCAGGGTCGTCCTATGGCTACACCTTC
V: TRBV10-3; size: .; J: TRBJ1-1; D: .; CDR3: CAISVEGDTEAFF; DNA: TGTGCCATCAGTGTAGAGGGGGACACTGAAGCTTTCTTT
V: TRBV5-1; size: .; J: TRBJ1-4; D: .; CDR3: CASSLGRGNEKLFF; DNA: TGCGCCAGCAGCTTGGGGCGGGGTAATGAAAAACTGTTTTTT
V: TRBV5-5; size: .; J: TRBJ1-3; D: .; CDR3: CASSRGGSGNTIYF; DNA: TGTGCCAGCAGCCGGGGAGGCTCTGGAAACACCATATATTTT
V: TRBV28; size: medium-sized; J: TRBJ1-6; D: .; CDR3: CASITTQNSPLHF; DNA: TGTGCCAGTATTACAACACAGAATTCACCCCTCCACTTT
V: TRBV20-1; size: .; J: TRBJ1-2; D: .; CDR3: CSARRGNGYTF; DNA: TGCAGTGCTAGACGGGGGAACGGCTACACCTTC
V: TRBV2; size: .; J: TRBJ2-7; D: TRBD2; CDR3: CASSERVAGGRDEQYF; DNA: TGTGCCAGCAGTGAAAGGGTAGCGGGGGGCCGGGACGAGCAGTACTTC
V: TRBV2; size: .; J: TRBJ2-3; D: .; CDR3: CATLLMPTDTQYF; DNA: TGTGCCACCTTACTAATGCCCACAGATACGCAGTATTTT
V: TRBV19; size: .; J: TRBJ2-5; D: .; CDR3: CASSRGGPTGETQYF; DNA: TGTGCCAGTAGTAGGGGGGGGCCGACGGGGGAGACCCAGTACTTC
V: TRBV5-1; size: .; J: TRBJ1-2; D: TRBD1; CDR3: CASSLDRGPVDGYTF; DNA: TGCGCCAGCAGCTTGGACAGGGGGCCGGTGGACGGCTACACCTTC
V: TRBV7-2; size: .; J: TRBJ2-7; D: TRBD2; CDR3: CASSHSLSGGAYEQYF; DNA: TGTGCCAGCAGCCACTCCCTTAGCGGGGGCGCCTACGAGCAGTACTTC
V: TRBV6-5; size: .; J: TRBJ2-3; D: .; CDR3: CASRTEADTQYF; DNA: TGTGCCAGCAGGACAGAGGCAGATACGCAGTATTTT
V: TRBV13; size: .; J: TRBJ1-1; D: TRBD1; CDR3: CASSPPWDRGHTEAFF; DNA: TGTGCCAGCAGCCCGCCCTGGGACAGGGGGCACACTGAAGCTTTCTTT
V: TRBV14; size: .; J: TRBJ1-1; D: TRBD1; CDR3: CASSSQGAMNTEAFF; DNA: TGTGCCAGCAGCTCTCAGGGGGCCATGAACACTGAAGCTTTCTTT
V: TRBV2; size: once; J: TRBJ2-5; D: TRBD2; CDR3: CASSGEGPPLMETQYF; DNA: TGTGCCAGCAGTGGGGAGGGTCCCCCCCTTATGGAGACCCAGTACTTC
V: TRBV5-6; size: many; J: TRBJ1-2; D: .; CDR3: CASSSYYGYTF; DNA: TGTGCCAGCAGCTCCTACTATGGCTACACCTTC
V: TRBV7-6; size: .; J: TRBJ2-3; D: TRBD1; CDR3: CASSLARGGVGADTQYF; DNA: TGTGCCAGCAGCTTAGCGCGAGGGGGCGTTGGGGCAGATACGCAGTATTTT
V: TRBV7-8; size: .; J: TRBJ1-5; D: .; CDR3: CASSSFLGQPQHF; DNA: TGTGCCAGCAGCTCGTTTTTGGGCCAGCCCCAGCATTTT
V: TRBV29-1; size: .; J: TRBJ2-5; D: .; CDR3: CSVDGPLEGTQYF; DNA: TGCAGCGTTGATGGGCCCCTGGAGGGGACCCAGTACTTC
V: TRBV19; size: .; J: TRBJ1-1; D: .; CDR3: CASSKRGMTEAFF; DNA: TGTGCCAGTAGTAAAAGGGGGATGACTGAAGCTTTCTTT
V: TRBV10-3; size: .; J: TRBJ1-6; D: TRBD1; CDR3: CAISENRGYDSPLHF; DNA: TGTGCCATCAGTGAGAACAGGGGGTATGATTCACCCCTCCACTTT
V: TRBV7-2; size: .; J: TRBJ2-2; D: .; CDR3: CASSLVVSTGELFF; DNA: TGTGCCAGCAGCTTAGTAGTTAGTACCGGGGAGCTGTTTTTT
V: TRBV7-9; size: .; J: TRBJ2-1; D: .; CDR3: CASSPLRRAIYNEQFF; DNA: TGTGCCAGCAGCCCACTAAGGAGGGCCATCTACAATGAGCAGTTCTTC
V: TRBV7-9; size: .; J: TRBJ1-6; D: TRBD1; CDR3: CASSPGQGDHHSPLHF; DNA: TGTGCCAGCAGCCCAGGACAGGGGGATCATCATTCACCCCTCCACTTT
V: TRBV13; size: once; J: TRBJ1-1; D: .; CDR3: CASSLSRDTEAFF; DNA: TGTGCCAGCAGCTTAAGCAGGGACACTGAAGCTTTCTTT
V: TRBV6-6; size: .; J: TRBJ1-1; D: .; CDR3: CASKLSGEAFF; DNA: TGTGCCAGCAAACTTTCGGGGGAAGCTTTCTTT
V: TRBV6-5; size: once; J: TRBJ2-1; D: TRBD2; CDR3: CASSSYSGRVNEQFF; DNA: TGTGCCAGCAGCTCGTACAGCGGGAGAGTGAATGAGCAGTTCTTC
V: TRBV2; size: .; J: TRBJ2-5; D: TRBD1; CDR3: CASREQGGVETQYF; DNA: TGTGCCAGCAGAGAACAGGGGGGTGTTGAGACCCAGTACTTC
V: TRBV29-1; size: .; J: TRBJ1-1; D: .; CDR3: CSVEGTDNTEAFF; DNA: TGCAGCGTTGAGGGCACTGATAACACTGAAGCTTTCTTT
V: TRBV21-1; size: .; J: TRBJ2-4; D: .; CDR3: CAVEVVLAKNIQYF; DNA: TGTGCCGTCGAGGTGGTACTAGCCAAAAACATTCAGTACTTC
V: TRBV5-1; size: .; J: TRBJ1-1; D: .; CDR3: CASSFVGGGRETEAFF; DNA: TGCGCCAGCAGCTTTGTCGGGGGGGGTCGTGAGACTGAAGCTTTCTTT
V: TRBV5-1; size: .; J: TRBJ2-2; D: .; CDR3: CASSLLGELFF; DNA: TGCGCCAGCAGCTTGTTAGGGGAGCTGTTTTTT
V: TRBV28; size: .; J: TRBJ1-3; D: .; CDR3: CASSDSLGSGNTIYF; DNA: TGTGCCAGCAGCGATAGTCTTGGCTCTGGAAACACCATATATTTT
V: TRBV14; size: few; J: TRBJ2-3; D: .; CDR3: CASSRGLSTDTQYF; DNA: TGTGCCAGCAGTCGGGGGTTAAGCACAGATACGCAGTATTTT